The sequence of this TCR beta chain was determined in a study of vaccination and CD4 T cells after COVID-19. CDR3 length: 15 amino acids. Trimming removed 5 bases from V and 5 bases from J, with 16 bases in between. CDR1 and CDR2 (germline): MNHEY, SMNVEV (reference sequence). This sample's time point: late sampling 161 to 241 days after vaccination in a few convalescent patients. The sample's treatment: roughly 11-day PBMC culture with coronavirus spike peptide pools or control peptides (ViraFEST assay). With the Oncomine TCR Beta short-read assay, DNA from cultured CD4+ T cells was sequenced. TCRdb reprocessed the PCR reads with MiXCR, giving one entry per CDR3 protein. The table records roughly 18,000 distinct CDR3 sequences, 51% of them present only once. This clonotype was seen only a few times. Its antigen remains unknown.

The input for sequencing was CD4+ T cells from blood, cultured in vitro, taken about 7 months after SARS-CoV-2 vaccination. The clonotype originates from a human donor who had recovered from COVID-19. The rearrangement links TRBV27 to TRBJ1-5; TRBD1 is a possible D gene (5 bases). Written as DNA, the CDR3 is TGTGCCAGCAGTCCAGACACGGGAGGGGATCAGCCCCAGCATTTT. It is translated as CASSPDTGGDQPQHF.